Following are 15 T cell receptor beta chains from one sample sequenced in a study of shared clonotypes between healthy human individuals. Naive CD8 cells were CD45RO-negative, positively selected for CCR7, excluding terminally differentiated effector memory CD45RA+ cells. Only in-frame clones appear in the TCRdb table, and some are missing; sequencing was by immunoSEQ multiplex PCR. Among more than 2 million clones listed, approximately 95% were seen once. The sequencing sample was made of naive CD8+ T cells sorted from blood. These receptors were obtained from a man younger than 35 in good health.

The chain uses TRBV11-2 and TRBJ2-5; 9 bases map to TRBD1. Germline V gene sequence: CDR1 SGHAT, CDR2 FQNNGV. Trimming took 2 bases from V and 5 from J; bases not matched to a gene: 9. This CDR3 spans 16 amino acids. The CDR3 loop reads CASSLTPGQGKETQYF. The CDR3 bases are TGTGCCAGCAGCTTAACTCCAGGACAGGGGAAGGAGACCCAGTACTTC. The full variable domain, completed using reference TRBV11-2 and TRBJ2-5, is EAGVAQSPRYKIIEKRQSVAFWCNPISGHATLYWYQQILGQGPKLLIQFQNNGVVDDSQLPKDRFSAERLKGVDSTLKIQPAKLEDSAVYLCASSLTPGQGKETQYFGPGTRLLVL.

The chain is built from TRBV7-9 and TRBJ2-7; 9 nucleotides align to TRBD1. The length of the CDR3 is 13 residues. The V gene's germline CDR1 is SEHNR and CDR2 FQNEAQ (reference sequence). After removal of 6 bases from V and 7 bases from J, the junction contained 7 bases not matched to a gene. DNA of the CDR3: TGTGCCAGCAGTTTTTGGGACAGGGCTGAGCAGTACTTC. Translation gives CASSFWDRAEQYF.

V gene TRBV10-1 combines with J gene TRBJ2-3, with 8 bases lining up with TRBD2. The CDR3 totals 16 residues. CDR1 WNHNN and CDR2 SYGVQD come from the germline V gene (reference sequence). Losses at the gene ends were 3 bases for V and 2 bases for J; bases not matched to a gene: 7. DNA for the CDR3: TGCGCCAGCAGTGATTGGCGGGGGGCCGACACAGATACGCAGTATTTT. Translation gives CASSDWRGADTDTQYF.

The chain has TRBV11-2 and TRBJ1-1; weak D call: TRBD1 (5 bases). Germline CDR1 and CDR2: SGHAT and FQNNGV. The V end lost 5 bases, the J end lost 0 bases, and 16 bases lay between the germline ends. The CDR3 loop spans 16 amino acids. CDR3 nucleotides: TGTGCCAGCAGCCGAGGGACTGCAAACATGAACACTGAAGCTTTCTTT. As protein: CASSRGTANMNTEAFF. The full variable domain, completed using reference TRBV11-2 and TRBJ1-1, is EAGVAQSPRYKIIEKRQSVAFWCNPISGHATLYWYQQILGQGPKLLIQFQNNGVVDDSQLPKDRFSAERLKGVDSTLKIQPAKLEDSAVYLCASSRGTANMNTEAFFGQGTRLTVV.

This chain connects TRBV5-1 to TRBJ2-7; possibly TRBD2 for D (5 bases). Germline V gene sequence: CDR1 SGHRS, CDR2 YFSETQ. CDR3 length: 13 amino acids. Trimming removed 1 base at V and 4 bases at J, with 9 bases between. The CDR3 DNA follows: TGCGCCAGCAGCTTGCACTGGACTTACGAGCAGTACTTC. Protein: CASSLHWTYEQYF.

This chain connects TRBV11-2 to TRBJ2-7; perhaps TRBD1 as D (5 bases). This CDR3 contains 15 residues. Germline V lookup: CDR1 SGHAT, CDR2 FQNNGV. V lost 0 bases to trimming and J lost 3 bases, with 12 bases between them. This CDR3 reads CASSLDLGHIYEQYF. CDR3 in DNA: TGTGCCAGCAGCTTAGATCTAGGACATATCTACGAGCAGTACTTC. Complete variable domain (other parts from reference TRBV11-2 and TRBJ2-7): EAGVAQSPRYKIIEKRQSVAFWCNPISGHATLYWYQQILGQGPKLLIQFQNNGVVDDSQLPKDRFSAERLKGVDSTLKIQPAKLEDSAVYLCASSLDLGHIYEQYFGPGTRLTVT.

The CDR3 here is CASSQGAVRQETQYF. The CDR3 nucleotides are TGTGCCAGCAGCCAGGGGGCCGTGAGGCAGGAGACCCAGTACTTC. V gene TRBV14 combines with J gene TRBJ2-5; D may be TRBD1 (6 bases). The CDR3 extends over 15 amino acids. Germline values: CDR1 SGHDN, CDR2 FVKESK. V gave up 3 bases and J gave up 5 bases, with 16 bases separating them.

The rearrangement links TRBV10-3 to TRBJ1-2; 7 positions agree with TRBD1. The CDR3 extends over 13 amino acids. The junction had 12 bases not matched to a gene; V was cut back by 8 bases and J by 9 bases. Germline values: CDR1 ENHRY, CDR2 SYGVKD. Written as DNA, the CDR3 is TGTGCCATCGGCCAGACAGGGCCCGAAAGCTACACCTTC. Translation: CAIGQTGPESYTF.

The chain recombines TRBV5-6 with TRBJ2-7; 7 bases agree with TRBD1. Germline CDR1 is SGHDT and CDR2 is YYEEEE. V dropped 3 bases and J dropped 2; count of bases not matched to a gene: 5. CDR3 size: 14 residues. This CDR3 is CASSYRQGPYEQYF. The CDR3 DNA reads TGTGCCAGCAGCTACCGACAGGGACCCTACGAGCAGTACTTC.

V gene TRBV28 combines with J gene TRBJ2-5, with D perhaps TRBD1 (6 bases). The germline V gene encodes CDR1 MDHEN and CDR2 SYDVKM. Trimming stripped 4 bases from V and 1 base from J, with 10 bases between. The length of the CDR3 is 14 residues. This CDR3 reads CASSYRDTQETQYF. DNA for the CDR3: TGTGCCAGCAGTTACCGGGACACCCAAGAGACCCAGTACTTC. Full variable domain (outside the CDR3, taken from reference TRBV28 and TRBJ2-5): DVKVTQSSRYLVKRTGEKVFLECVQDMDHENMFWYRQDPGLGLRLIYFSYDVKMKEKGDIPEGYSVSREKKERFSLILESASTNQTSMYLCASSYRDTQETQYFGPGTRLLVL.

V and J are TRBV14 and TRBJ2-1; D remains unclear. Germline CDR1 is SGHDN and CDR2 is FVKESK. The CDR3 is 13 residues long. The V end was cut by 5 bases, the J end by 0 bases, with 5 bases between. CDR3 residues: CASSSRSYNEQFF. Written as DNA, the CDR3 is TGTGCCAGCAGCTCCCGCTCCTACAATGAGCAGTTCTTC.

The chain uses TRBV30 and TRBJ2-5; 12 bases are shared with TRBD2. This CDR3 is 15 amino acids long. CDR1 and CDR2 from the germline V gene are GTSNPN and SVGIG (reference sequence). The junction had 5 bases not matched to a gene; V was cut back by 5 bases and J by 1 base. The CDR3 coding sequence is TGTGCCTGGTCACGACTAGCGGGGGCCCAAGAGACCCAGTACTTC. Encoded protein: CAWSRLAGAQETQYF.

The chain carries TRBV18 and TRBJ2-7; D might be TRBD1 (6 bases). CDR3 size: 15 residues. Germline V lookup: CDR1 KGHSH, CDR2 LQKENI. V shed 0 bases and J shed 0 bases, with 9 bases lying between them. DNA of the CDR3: TGTGCCAGCTCACCACCTCAGGGGTCCTCCTACGAGCAGTACTTC. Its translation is CASSPPQGSSYEQYF.

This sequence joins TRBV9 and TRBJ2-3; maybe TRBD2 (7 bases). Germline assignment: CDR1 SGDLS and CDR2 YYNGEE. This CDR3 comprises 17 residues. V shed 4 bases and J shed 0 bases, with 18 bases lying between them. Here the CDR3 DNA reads TGTGCCAGCAGCCGGCGGGGCGGGGGCACCAGCACAGATACGCAGTATTTT. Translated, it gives CASSRRGGGTSTDTQYF.

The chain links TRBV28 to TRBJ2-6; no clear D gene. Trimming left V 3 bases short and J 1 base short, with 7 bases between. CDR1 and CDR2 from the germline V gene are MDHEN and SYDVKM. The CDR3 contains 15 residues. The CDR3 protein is CASSFGPSGANVLTF. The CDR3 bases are TGTGCCAGCAGTTTCGGACCGTCTGGGGCCAACGTCCTGACTTTC.